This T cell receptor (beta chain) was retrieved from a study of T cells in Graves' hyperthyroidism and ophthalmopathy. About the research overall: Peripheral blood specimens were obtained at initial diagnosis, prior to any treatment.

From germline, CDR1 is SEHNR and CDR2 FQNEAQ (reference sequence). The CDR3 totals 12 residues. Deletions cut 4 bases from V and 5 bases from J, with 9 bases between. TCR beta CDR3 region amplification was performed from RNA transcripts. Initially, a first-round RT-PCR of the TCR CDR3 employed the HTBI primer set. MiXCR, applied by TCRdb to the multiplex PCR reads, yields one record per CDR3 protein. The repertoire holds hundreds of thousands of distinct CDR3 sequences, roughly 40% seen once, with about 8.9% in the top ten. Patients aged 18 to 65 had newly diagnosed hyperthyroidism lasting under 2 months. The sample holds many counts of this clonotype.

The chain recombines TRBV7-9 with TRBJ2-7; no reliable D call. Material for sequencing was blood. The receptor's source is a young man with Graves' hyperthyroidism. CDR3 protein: CASSSPPHEQYF. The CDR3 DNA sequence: TGTGCCAGCAGCTCCCCTCCCCACGAGCAGTACTTC.